This T cell receptor (beta chain) appears in the sequencing data of a study of T cells in Graves' hyperthyroidism and ophthalmopathy. Study-level findings and limits: From stable hyperthyroidism, ophthalmopathy was separated by a 13 V-J model.

This clonotype has only a few counts. Its antigen remains unidentified. TCR beta CDR3 region amplification was performed from RNA transcripts. HTBI primers were used for first-round RT-PCR of the TCR CDR3. TCRdb re-called the multiplex PCR reads with MiXCR, one entry per CDR3 protein. The sample includes approximately 98,000 distinct CDR3 sequences, 40% of them seen just once. Looked up from germline, CDR1 is MDHEN and CDR2 is SYDVKM. Unmatched junction bases numbered 11, after V lost 2 bases and J lost 3 bases. The CDR3 runs 18 residues. The V and J genes are TRBV28 and TRBJ1-1; 11 bases align to TRBD1. The sample consisted of peripheral blood or thyroid tissue (not recorded which). The TCR sequence derives from a woman aged 30 to 39 with Graves' hyperthyroidism. CDR3 in amino acids: CASSLVKPGTGGDTEAFF. The DNA of the CDR3 is TGTGCCAGCAGTTTAGTCAAGCCGGGGACAGGGGGGGACACTGAAGCTTTCTTT.